Shown below are 12 T cell receptor beta chains from a single sample sequenced in a study of human T cells and chemical hapten exposure. As for time point: pre-sensitization, week 0. This sample's treatment: therapeutic diphenylcyclopropenone sensitization with weekly scalp DPC. TCRdb analysed the RACE reads with MiXCR anew, one entry per CDR3 protein. The sample yields 300,000 to 450,000 distinct CDR3 sequences, 4% to 6% seen once. This specimen consisted of whole blood, obtained in connection with sensitization to the hapten diphenylcyclopropenone (DPC). The origin of the receptors is a woman between 45 and 60 years old with alopecia areata. Some clones in this sample may be carry-over from other donors' samples.

This clonotype has a count of ten or more. This sequence joins TRBV27 and TRBJ2-1; D is ambiguous. The CDR3 has 14 amino acids. The V and J ends lost 5 bases and 8 bases respectively, with 16 bases between them. Looked up from germline, CDR1 is MNHEY and CDR2 is SMNVEV (reference sequence). CDR3 in amino acids: CASSLWTPGDEQFF. CDR3 nucleotides: TGTGCCAGCAGTCTCTGGACGCCCGGAGATGAGCAGTTCTTC.

The sample holds many counts of this clonotype. The chain couples TRBV4-3 to TRBJ2-7; 7 nucleotides agree with TRBD2. The CDR3 covers 14 residues. After removal of 1 base from V and 5 bases from J, the junction contained 5 bases not matched to a gene. Germline CDR1 and CDR2: LGHNA and YSLEER. The CDR3 here is CASSQGEGRNEQYF. The DNA of the CDR3 is TGCGCCAGCAGCCAAGGGGAGGGCCGAAACGAGCAGTACTTC.

The rearrangement uses TRBV24-1 and TRBJ2-2; D is possibly TRBD1 or TRBD2 (5 bases each). The length of the CDR3 is 13 residues. CDR1 KGHDR and CDR2 SFDVKD come from the germline V gene. V was clipped by 6 bases and J by 4 bases, with 8 bases between them. The chain's CDR3 is CATSNGTTGELFF. Written as DNA, the CDR3 is TGTGCCACCAGTAACGGGACCACCGGGGAGCTGTTTTTT.

This clonotype was observed many times. V and J are TRBV29-1 and TRBJ2-1; 12 bases map to TRBD2. The CDR3 runs 14 residues. CDR1 is SQVTM and CDR2 is ANQGSEA in the germline V gene. Trimming cost V 3 bases and J 6 bases; bases outside gene matches: 3. The CDR3 coding sequence is TGCAGCGTTGATCCTAGCGGGAGGGGCAATGAGCAGTTCTTC. It codes for CSVDPSGRGNEQFF.

This clonotype occurred many times. The chain carries TRBV7-9 and TRBJ2-1; D call uncertain. Germline V CDR1 and CDR2: SEHNR, FQNEAQ (reference sequence). This CDR3 region has 11 residues. V gave up 7 bases and J gave up 9 bases, with 10 bases separating them. Here the CDR3 DNA reads TGTGCCAGCAATCCCGCCGGTGAGCAGTTCTTC. This encodes CASNPAGEQFF.

This clonotype occurred many times. The rearrangement joins TRBV12-5 to TRBJ2-3, with a tentative D call TRBD2 (5 bases). Germline assignment: CDR1 LGHNT and CDR2 FRNRAP. The CDR3 is 13 residues long. Trimming removed 6 bases from V and 2 bases from J, with 9 bases in between. The CDR3 DNA reads TGTGCTAGTGGGGACTCGTCCACAGATACGCAGTATTTT. Its protein product is CASGDSSTDTQYF.

This clonotype was observed many times. The chain uses TRBV10-1 and TRBJ2-1, with D possibly matching TRBD2 (5 bases). Trimming pared 4 bases from V and 8 bases from J, leaving 12 bases between. This CDR3 is 13 amino acids long. Germline-derived CDR1 and CDR2 are WNHNN and SYGVQD (reference sequence). CDR3 bases: TGCGCCAGCAGTGCGGACTTAATCGATGAGCAGTTCTTC. It is translated as CASSADLIDEQFF.

V usage is TRBV29-1 and J usage is TRBJ2-3; 10 bases fit TRBD2. Germline V CDR1 and CDR2: SQVTM, ANQGSEA. The V segment lost 4 bases and the J segment 3 bases; nucleotides outside the gene matches: 10. The CDR3 covers 16 residues. The CDR3 DNA reads TGCAGCGTTGCACCTAGCGGGGGTGTAACTACAGATACGCAGTATTTT. Translating gives CSVAPSGGVTTDTQYF.

There are many counts of this clonotype. Here the CDR3 reads CATSRDIGTDTQYF. The DNA for the CDR3 is TGTGCCACCAGCAGAGATATCGGAACAGATACGCAGTATTTT. The chain is built from TRBV15 and TRBJ2-3; D gene unclear. Looked up from germline, CDR1 is LNHNV and CDR2 is YYDKDF (reference sequence). V was shortened by 0 bases and J by 3 bases, with 7 bases between the two germline ends. This CDR3 comprises 14 residues.

This clonotype was recorded many times. V usage is TRBV9 and J usage is TRBJ2-7; TRBD2 matches at 10 bases. Germline CDR1 reads SGDLS; CDR2 reads YYNGEE. The V gene end was trimmed by 3 bases and the J gene end by 5 bases; junction bases not matched to a gene: 8. The CDR3 runs to 15 residues. DNA of the CDR3: TGTGCCAGCAGCGGTAGCGGGAGGTTTGTGCACGAGCAGTACTTC. Translating gives CASSGSGRFVHEQYF.

This clonotype showed up just a few times. The chain employs TRBV12-3 or TRBV12-4 and TRBJ2-1; 7 nucleotides match TRBD1. This CDR3 has 15 amino acids. V was pared by 5 bases and J by 2 bases, with 6 bases of the junction left unmatched. CDR3 DNA: TGTGCCAGCAGTAGCGACAGGGCCCCCTACAATGAGCAGTTCTTC. This translates into CASSSDRAPYNEQFF.

This clonotype was detected many times. The chain couples TRBV21-1 to TRBJ2-1; TRBD2 is the table's D call, not checked against the DNA. TRBV21-1 is shown as a pseudogene. This CDR3 is built from 16 residues. The CDR3 is CASSKGSGRWGNEQFF. The CDR3 DNA sequence: TGTGCCAGCAGCAAAGGAAGCGGGAGATGGGGAAATGAGCAGTTCTTC.